One sample yielded the 25 T cell receptor beta chains listed below, sequenced in a study of memory CD4+ T cells and cytomegalovirus serostatus. Single viable CD3+CD4+CD8-CD45RO+ cells were sorted as the memory CD4+ T cells. Method: immunoSEQ multiplex PCR; TCRdb's copy keeps in-frame clones and lacks some. Found here are 55,000 to 65,000 clones, about four fifths of them singletons; the top ten hold roughly 0.5%. The sample was memory CD4+ T cells from blood. The receptor set was obtained from an adult in good health and CMV-seronegative. Some clones in this sample may be carry-over from other donors' samples.

This chain uses TRBV28 with TRBJ1-3; D remains unclear. CDR3 length: 14 amino acids. Germline V CDR1 and CDR2: MDHEN, SYDVKM. Trimming removed 6 bases from V and 0 bases from J, with 9 bases in between. CDR3 DNA: TGTGCCAGCAGAACCCGCCGCTCTGGAAACACCATATATTTT. It translates to CASRTRRSGNTIYF. Filled out from reference TRBV28 and TRBJ1-3, the complete variable domain reads DVKVTQSSRYLVKRTGEKVFLECVQDMDHENMFWYRQDPGLGLRLIYFSYDVKMKEKGDIPEGYSVSREKKERFSLILESASTNQTSMYLCASRTRRSGNTIYFGEGSWLTVV.

A few counts support this clone. V is TRBV6-5 and J is TRBJ1-2; 8 nucleotides line up with TRBD1. J was trimmed by 5 bases and V by 5 bases; bases with no gene match: 1. Germline V gene data show CDR1 as MNHEY and CDR2 as SVGAGI. The CDR3 contains 12 residues. The DNA for the CDR3 is TGTGCCAGCAGTCGACAGGGGTATGGCTACACCTTC. Encoded protein: CASSRQGYGYTF.

J is TRBJ1-5 and V is TRBV2; TRBD1 matches 7 bases. The germline gives CDR1 SNHLY, CDR2 FYNNEI. With 2 bases clipped from V and 1 base from J, the junction kept 2 bases outside the gene matches. The CDR3 extends over 15 amino acids. The CDR3 DNA reads TGTGCCAGCAGTGAACGGGGACAGAGCAATCAGCCCCAGCATTTT. Protein sequence: CASSERGQSNQPQHF.

The chain recombines TRBV19 with TRBJ1-2; 8 bases match TRBD1. CDR3 size: 16 residues. Germline assignment: CDR1 LNHDA and CDR2 SQIVND (reference sequence). After removal of 7 bases from V and 8 bases from J, the junction contained 18 bases not matched to a gene. The CDR3 loop reads CASTVSPDRVIGGYTF. The CDR3 DNA reads TGTGCCAGTACCGTCTCTCCGGACAGGGTGATAGGGGGCTACACCTTC.

This clone showed up just a few times. CDR3 DNA: TGCAGCGTCGCTCGGGAGGGACTACCGGCAGATACGCAGTATTTT. It is translated as CSVAREGLPADTQYF. The rearrangement uses TRBV29-1 and TRBJ2-3, with 8 bases fitting TRBD2. With 6 bases clipped from V and 4 bases from J, the junction kept 12 bases outside the gene matches. Germline V gives CDR1 SQVTM, CDR2 ANQGSEA. There are 15 residues in the CDR3.

This rearrangement joins TRBV11-1 to TRBJ2-1; D might be TRBD1 (5 bases). Trimming took 0 bases from V and 0 from J, leaving 6 bases between them. Looked up from germline, CDR1 is SGHAT and CDR2 is FQDESV (reference sequence). This CDR3 has 15 residues. The CDR3 sequence is CASSLAQGSYNEQFF. For the CDR3, the DNA is TGTGCCAGCAGCTTAGCTCAGGGCTCCTACAATGAGCAGTTCTTC.

J is TRBJ1-2 and V is TRBV18, with a tentative D call TRBD1 (5 bases). Germline V gives CDR1 KGHSH, CDR2 LQKENI. This CDR3 is built from 13 residues. V was cut by 3 bases and J by 5 bases, with 10 bases left in between. The CDR3 loop reads CASSPGGAYGYTF. CDR3 coding DNA: TGTGCCAGCTCACCTGGAGGGGCTTATGGCTACACCTTC.

This chain connects TRBV6-5 to TRBJ2-2, with 7 bases identical to TRBD1. CDR3 length equals 12 residues. Germline CDR1 reads MNHEY; CDR2 reads SVGAGI. After removal of 6 bases from V and 8 bases from J, the junction contained 3 bases not matched to a gene. The CDR3 sequence: CASRLDRGELFF. DNA of the CDR3: TGTGCCAGCAGGCTGGACAGGGGGGAGCTGTTTTTT.

The rearrangement joins TRBV4-3 to TRBJ2-1, with 10 bases matching TRBD2. Germline CDR1 and CDR2: LGHNA and YSLEER. This CDR3 is 15 amino acids long. V dropped 8 bases and J dropped 4; count of bases not matched to a gene: 8. The CDR3 nucleotides read TGCGCCAGCGCAATGGGACTAGCGAGTTACAATGAGCAGTTCTTC. Its translation is CASAMGLASYNEQFF.

The CDR3 DNA follows: TGTGCCAGCAGCTTGGTTGGGGATGGGAACATTCAGTACTTC. Protein: CASSLVGDGNIQYF. This chain connects TRBV5-6 to TRBJ2-4; no firm D call. The germline V and J ends were trimmed by 0 bases and 7 bases, with 11 bases remaining between them. The CDR3 is 14 amino acids. The germline CDR1 and CDR2 sequences are SGHDT and YYEEEE. Using reference TRBV5-6 and TRBJ2-4 for the parts outside the CDR3, the full variable domain is DAGVTQSPTHLIKTRGQQVTLRCSPKSGHDTVSWYQQALGQGPQFIFQYYEEEERQRGNFPDRFSGHQFPNYSSELNVNALLLGDSALYLCASSLVGDGNIQYFGAGTRLSVL.

This chain joins TRBV7-2 and TRBJ1-2, with unresolved D. Germline V gives CDR1 SGHTA, CDR2 FQGNSA. V dropped 3 bases and J dropped 8 bases, with 10 bases sitting between them. This CDR3 contains 12 residues. This chain's CDR3 is CASSFLQTGYTF. In DNA form, the CDR3 reads TGTGCCAGCAGCTTCCTACAGACGGGCTACACCTTC.

The chain uses TRBV28 and TRBJ2-3, with 9 bases that match TRBD2. The CDR3 length is 17 residues. V lost 2 bases, J lost 0 bases, and 6 bases stayed unmatched. Looked up from germline, CDR1 is MDHEN and CDR2 is SYDVKM. The CDR3 DNA reads TGTGCCAGCAGTTTAAGGACTAGCGTATATAGCACAGATACGCAGTATTTT. It codes for CASSLRTSVYSTDTQYF.

This chain joins TRBV9 and TRBJ2-4; the D call may be TRBD1 or TRBD2 (6 bases each). Germline V lookup: CDR1 SGDLS, CDR2 YYNGEE. The V and J ends lost 0 bases and 9 bases respectively, with 13 bases between them. The CDR3 loop spans 14 amino acids. In DNA, the CDR3 is TGTGCCAGCAGCGTAGAGGGGGAGGATGTCATTCAGTACTTC. Its protein product is CASSVEGEDVIQYF.

The chain joins TRBV14 to TRBJ1-6; 10 nucleotides line up with TRBD1. Trimming at V came to 4 bases and at J to 7 bases, leaving 4 bases not matched to a gene. The CDR3 covers 15 residues. Looked up from germline, CDR1 is SGHDN and CDR2 is FVKESK. The CDR3 loop reads CASSRRGQGNSPLHF. CDR3 bases: TGTGCCAGCAGCCGCAGGGGACAGGGGAATTCACCCCTCCACTTT.

This chain connects TRBV30 to TRBJ1-1; possibly TRBD1 for D (6 bases). In germline, CDR1 is GTSNPN, CDR2 SVGIG (reference sequence). Deletions cut 1 base from V and 0 bases from J, with 9 bases between. The CDR3 length is 14 residues. The CDR3 spells CAWSGGLMNTEAFF. CDR3 bases: TGTGCCTGGAGTGGGGGGCTGATGAACACTGAAGCTTTCTTT.

A single count supports this clone. The chain couples TRBV7-2 to TRBJ1-1; unclear D gene. This CDR3 spans 13 amino acids. Deletions cut 4 bases from V and 0 bases from J, with 6 bases between. Germline loops: CDR1 SGHTA, CDR2 FQGNSA. This CDR3 reads CASSYEMNTEAFF. In DNA form, the CDR3 reads TGTGCCAGCAGCTATGAGATGAACACTGAAGCTTTCTTT.

The rearrangement joins TRBV5-4 to TRBJ1-1, with no clear D. V lost 4 bases and J lost 5, with 18 bases in between. CDR1 and CDR2 (germline): SGHNT, YYREEE (reference sequence). CDR3 length equals 15 residues. CDR3 nucleotide sequence: TGTGCCAGCAGCCCTGGAGAGGCGAGGCAGACTGAAGCTTTCTTT. It yields the protein CASSPGEARQTEAFF.

This clone was counted once. The chain employs TRBV4-3 and TRBJ2-6; tentative D call: TRBD1 (5 bases). The CDR3 totals 16 residues. The germline gives CDR1 LGHNA, CDR2 YSLEER. The V end lost 1 base, the J end lost 2 bases, and 9 bases lay between the germline ends. CDR3 nucleotide sequence: TGCGCCAGCAGCCAAGCAGGGTACACTGGGGCCAACGTCCTGACTTTC. Protein: CASSQAGYTGANVLTF.

CDR3 DNA: TGTGCCAGTAGTAATCAGGGGGTGGTGGGCCTCAATGAGCAGTTCTTC. It translates to CASSNQGVVGLNEQFF. The chain joins TRBV19 to TRBJ2-1, with 7 bases aligning to TRBD1. V lost 4 bases, J lost 6 bases, and 12 bases stayed unmatched. The CDR3 runs to 16 residues. CDR1 LNHDA and CDR2 SQIVND come from the germline V gene (reference sequence).

The chain employs TRBV19 and TRBJ1-5; 7 nucleotides agree with TRBD1. The germline CDR1 and CDR2 sequences are LNHDA and SQIVND (reference sequence). J lost 1 base, V lost 6 bases, and 9 bases had no gene match. The CDR3 sequence is 16 residues long. DNA for the CDR3: TGTGCCAGTAGGAGGGACAGTAAGATGAGCAATCAGCCCCAGCATTTT. Translation gives CASRRDSKMSNQPQHF.

Concerning this clone: A much larger clone differs by one base, so this may be a read error. The rearrangement uses TRBV5-1 and TRBJ1-1, with D possibly TRBD1 on 6 matching bases. Germline V lookup: CDR1 SGHRS, CDR2 YFSETQ. Trimming took off 4 bases at V and 4 bases at J, with 11 bases between the two ends. The CDR3 sequence is 13 residues long. CDR3 coding DNA: TGCGCCAGCAGCCTGACAGGCTGCACTGAAGCTTTCTTT. Translation: CASSLTGCTEAFF.

The V call is TRBV28, the J call TRBJ2-3; 8 bases map to TRBD2. Trimming removed 6 bases from V and 5 bases from J; junction bases left unmatched: 1. Per the germline V gene, CDR1 is MDHEN and CDR2 is SYDVKM. The CDR3 runs to 12 residues. CDR3 coding DNA: TGTGCCAGCAGCCTAGCGGGAGATACGCAGTATTTT. Translating gives CASSLAGDTQYF. Based on the CDR3 plus reference TRBV28 and TRBJ2-3, the full variable domain is DVKVTQSSRYLVKRTGEKVFLECVQDMDHENMFWYRQDPGLGLRLIYFSYDVKMKEKGDIPEGYSVSREKKERFSLILESASTNQTSMYLCASSLAGDTQYFGPGTRLTVL.

The chain is built from TRBV5-4 and TRBJ2-3; 12 bases match TRBD2. After removal of 4 bases from V and 2 bases from J, the junction contained 5 bases not matched to a gene. The CDR3 has 16 residues. CDR1 is SGHNT and CDR2 is YYREEE in the germline V gene (reference sequence). The chain's CDR3 is CASSLRTSGTTDTQYF. CDR3 DNA sequence: TGTGCCAGCAGCCTTAGGACTAGCGGGACCACAGATACGCAGTATTTT.

This chain joins TRBV5-4 and TRBJ2-7; D possibly matches TRBD1 or TRBD2 (6 bases each). Germline loops: CDR1 SGHNT, CDR2 YYREEE (reference sequence). The CDR3 is 13 amino acids. Trimming shortened V by 0 bases and J by 4 bases, and 8 bases separated the two germline ends. CDR3 loop: CASSLEGGYEQYF. The DNA of the CDR3 is TGTGCCAGCAGCTTGGAGGGGGGATACGAGCAGTACTTC.

The gene calls are TRBV5-6 and TRBJ2-5; TRBD1 agrees at 8 bases. CDR1 is SGHDT, CDR2 YYEEEE, per germline. V was clipped by 4 bases and J by 5 bases; unmatched bases: 7. The CDR3 length is 14 residues. CDR3 residues: CASSDRGVVETQYF. The DNA of the CDR3 is TGTGCCAGCAGCGACAGGGGAGTAGTCGAGACCCAGTACTTC.